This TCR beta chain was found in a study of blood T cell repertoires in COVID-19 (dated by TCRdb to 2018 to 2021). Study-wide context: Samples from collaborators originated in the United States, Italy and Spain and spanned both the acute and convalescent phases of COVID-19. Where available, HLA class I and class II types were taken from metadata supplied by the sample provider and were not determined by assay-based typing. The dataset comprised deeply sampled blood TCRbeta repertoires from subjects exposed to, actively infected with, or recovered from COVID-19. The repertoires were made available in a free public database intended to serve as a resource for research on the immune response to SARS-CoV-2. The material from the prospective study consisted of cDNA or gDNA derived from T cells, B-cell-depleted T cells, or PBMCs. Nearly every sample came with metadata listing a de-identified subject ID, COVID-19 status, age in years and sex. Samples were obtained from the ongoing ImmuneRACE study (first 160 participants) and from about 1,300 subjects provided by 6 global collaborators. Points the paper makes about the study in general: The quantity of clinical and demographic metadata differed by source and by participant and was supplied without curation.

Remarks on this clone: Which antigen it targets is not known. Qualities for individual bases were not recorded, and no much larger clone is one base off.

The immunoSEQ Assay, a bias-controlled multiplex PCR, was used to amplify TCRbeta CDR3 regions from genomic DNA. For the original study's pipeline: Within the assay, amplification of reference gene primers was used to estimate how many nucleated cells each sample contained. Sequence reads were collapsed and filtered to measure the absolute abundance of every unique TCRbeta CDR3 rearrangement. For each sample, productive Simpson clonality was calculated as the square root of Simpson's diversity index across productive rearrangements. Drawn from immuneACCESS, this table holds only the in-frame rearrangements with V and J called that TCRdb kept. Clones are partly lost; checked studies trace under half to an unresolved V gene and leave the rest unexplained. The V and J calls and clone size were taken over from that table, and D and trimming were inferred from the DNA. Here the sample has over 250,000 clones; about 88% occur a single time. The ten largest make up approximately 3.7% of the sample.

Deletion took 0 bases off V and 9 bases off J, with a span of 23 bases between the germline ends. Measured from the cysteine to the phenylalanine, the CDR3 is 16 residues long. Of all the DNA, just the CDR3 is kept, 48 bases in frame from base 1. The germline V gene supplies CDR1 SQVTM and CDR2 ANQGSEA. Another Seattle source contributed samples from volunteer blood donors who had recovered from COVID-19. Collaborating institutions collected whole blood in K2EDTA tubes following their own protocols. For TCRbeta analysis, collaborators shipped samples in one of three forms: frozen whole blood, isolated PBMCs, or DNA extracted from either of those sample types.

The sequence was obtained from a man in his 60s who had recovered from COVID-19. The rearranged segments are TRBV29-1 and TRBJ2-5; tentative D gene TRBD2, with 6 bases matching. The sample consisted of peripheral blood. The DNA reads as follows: TGCAGCGTTGAAGAGGGACTGACGATTCTGGAAGAATCCCAGTACTTC. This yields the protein CSVEEGLTILEESQYF.